This T cell receptor beta chain originates from a study of blood T cell repertoires in COVID-19. Original processing notes: Reference gene primer amplification gave estimated nucleated cell counts. Assay used: immunoSEQ multiplex PCR; TCRdb lists only in-frame clones, some missing. V and J calls and clone size are as listed in that table; D and trimming were resolved from the DNA. The table has approximately 200,000 clones, roughly 89% seen once. Trimming removed 0 bases from V and 1 base from J; junction bases left unmatched: 0. Germline CDR1 reads SGHDT; CDR2 reads YYEEEE. The CDR3 has 15 residues. This clonotype originated in a man between 18 and 35 years old with acute COVID-19. The rearrangement links TRBV5-6 to TRBJ2-7; 11 bases are a match to TRBD2. Sequenced: PBMCs or T cells enriched from blood (not recorded which). The CDR3 nucleotides are TGTGCCAGCAGCTTGGGGACTAGCGGGTCCTACGAGCAGTACTTC. It specifies CASSLGTSGSYEQYF.